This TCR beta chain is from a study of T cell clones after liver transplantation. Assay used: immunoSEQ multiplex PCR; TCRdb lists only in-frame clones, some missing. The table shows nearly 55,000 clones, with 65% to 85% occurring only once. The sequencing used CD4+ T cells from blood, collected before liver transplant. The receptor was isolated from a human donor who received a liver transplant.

The CDR3 is CASSQPGAQEAFF. As DNA, the CDR3 is TGTGCCAGCTCACAGCCAGGGGCGCAGGAAGCTTTCTTT. The chain combines TRBV18 with TRBJ1-1, with TRBD1 as a possible D gene (6 bases). CDR3 length: 13 residues. Germline CDR1 and CDR2: KGHSH and LQKENI. V was cut by 4 bases and J by 8 bases, with 14 bases left in between.